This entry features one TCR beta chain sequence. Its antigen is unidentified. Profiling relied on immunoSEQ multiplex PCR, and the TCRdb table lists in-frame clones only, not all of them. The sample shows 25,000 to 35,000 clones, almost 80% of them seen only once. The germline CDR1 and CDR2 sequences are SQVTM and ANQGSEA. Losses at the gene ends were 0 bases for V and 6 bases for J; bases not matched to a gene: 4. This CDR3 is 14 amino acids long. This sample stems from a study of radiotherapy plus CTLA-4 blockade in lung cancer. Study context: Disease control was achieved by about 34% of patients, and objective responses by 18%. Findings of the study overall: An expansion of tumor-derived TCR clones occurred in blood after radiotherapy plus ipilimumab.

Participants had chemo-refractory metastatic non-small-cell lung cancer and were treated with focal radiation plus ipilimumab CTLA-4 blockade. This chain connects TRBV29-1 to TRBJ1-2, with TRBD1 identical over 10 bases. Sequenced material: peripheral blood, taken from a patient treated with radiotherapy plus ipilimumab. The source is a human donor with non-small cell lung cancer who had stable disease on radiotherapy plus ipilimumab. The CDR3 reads CSVEDGGQGNGYTF. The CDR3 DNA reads TGCAGCGTTGAAGATGGGGGACAGGGGAATGGCTACACCTTC.